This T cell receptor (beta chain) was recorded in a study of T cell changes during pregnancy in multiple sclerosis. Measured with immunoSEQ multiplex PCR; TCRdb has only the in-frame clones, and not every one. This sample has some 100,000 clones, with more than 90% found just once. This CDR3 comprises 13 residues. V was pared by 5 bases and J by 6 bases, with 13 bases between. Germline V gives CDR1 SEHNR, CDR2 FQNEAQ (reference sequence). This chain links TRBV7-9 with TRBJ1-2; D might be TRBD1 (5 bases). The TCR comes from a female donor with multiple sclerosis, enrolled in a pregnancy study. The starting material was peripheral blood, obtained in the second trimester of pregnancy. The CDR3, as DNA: TGTGCCAGCAGCCCCCAGGGAGGGGATGGCTACACCTTC. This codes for CASSPQGGDGYTF.